This TCR beta chain was recovered during a study of technical replicates of blood from several donors. This CDR3 comprises 17 residues. V lost 10 bases, J lost 1 base, and 17 bases stayed unmatched. In germline, CDR1 is ENHRY, CDR2 SYGVKD. The method was immunoSEQ multiplex PCR; TCRdb's version includes in-frame clones alone and lacks a portion of them. The data hold tens of thousands of clones, with roughly 90% observed a single time. Sequenced: T cells isolated from PBMCs. The TCR was taken from a human donor in good health. V gene TRBV10-3 combines with J gene TRBJ2-7; TRBD1 matches 9 bases. CDR3: CATNFLRGTGKSYEQYF. In DNA form, the CDR3 reads TGTGCCACCAACTTCCTGCGAGGGACAGGGAAATCCTACGAGCAGTACTTC.